The T cell receptor beta chain described here comes from a study of OX40 agonist ivuxolimab in advanced cancers. The CDR3 has 15 amino acids. Per the germline V gene, CDR1 is MNHNY and CDR2 is SVGAGI (reference sequence). Trimming took 6 bases from V and 3 from J, leaving 14 bases between them. The table lists this clone with a count of one. Using immunoSEQ multiplex PCR, the repertoire was profiled, and TCRdb retains in-frame clones only, with some absent. The repertoire consists of approximately 82,000 clones, with approximately 87% occurring once and the leading ten covering 0.75% to 1%. This chain connects TRBV6-6 to TRBJ1-4, with D possibly TRBD1 on 5 matching bases. Sequenced here: CD4+ or CD8+ T cells sorted from blood, sampled in a trial of the OX40 agonist ivuxolimab. The TCR sequence derives from an adult with an advanced solid tumor such as melanoma, head and neck, liver or kidney cancer. The CDR3 DNA follows: TGTGCCAGCAGCCAAGGGTCAGGGTCTAATGAAAAACTGTTTTTT. This translates into CASSQGSGSNEKLFF.